Below are 2 T cell receptor beta chains sequenced from a single sample in a study of cytomegalovirus exposure and HLA in healthy donors. It was with 60 Vbeta and 13 Jbeta primers that the PCR ran. Sequencing was performed with immunoSEQ multiplex PCR; in TCRdb, only in-frame clones are kept and a portion is missing. The sample shows over 150,000 clones, roughly 75% of them seen only once. The sequenced sample consisted of PBMCs. These receptor sequences come from a woman between 45 and 60 years old in good health and CMV-seropositive.

This clone showed up just a few times. The CDR3 here is CASSPGLRQRLETQYF. The CDR3 DNA reads as TGTGCCAGCAGCCCTGGGCTGCGACAGAGACTAGAGACCCAGTACTTC. The chain couples TRBV11-3 to TRBJ2-5; a possible D gene is TRBD1 (5 bases). With 5 bases removed from V and 4 bases from J, the gap between germline ends came to 20 bases. The CDR3 sequence is 16 residues long. The V gene's germline CDR1 is SGHNT and CDR2 YENEEA.

The rearrangement uses TRBV6-5 and TRBJ1-2; 7 bases match TRBD1. This CDR3 spans 15 amino acids. Per the germline V gene, CDR1 is MNHEY and CDR2 is SVGAGI. V was pared by 6 bases and J by 3 bases, with 10 bases of the junction left unmatched. CDR3 sequence: CASSDHGDRHYGYTF. The CDR3 DNA follows: TGTGCCAGCAGCGACCACGGGGACAGACACTATGGCTACACCTTC.